Reported below is one T cell receptor beta chain. Just one base apart from a much larger clone, this may be a read error. Each library that profiled naive CD8 cells came from roughly 20,000 to 1,000,000 sorted cells with 10%, 30% or 50% RNA. The source of the sample is a study of molecular identifiers for immune sequencing clone quantification. Study context: Four of five splits of RNA from about 20,000 or 100,000 naive CD8 cells were sequenced in replicates.

TCRdb re-called the PCR reads through MiXCR, storing one row per CDR3 protein. The sample has 490,000 or so distinct CDR3 sequences, about a quarter seen once. The receptor comes from a human donor in good health. Some libraries in this study had Jurkat cell RNA spiked in. The source material was naive CD8+ T cells from blood, with Jurkat cell RNA spiked in. Subset: FACS-sorted CD8+CD4-CCR7+CD45RA+ naive T cells.

CDR3 protein: CASRRDTPACNSPLHF. DNA for the CDR3: TGTGCCAGCAGGCGGGACACCCCGGCGTGTAATTCACCCCTCCACTTT. The rearrangement links TRBV5-3 to TRBJ1-6; D may be TRBD1 (6 bases). TRBV5-3 is recorded as an ORF, its role being uncertain. The CDR3 consists of 16 residues. V lost 8 bases to trimming and J lost 6 bases, with 21 bases between them.